The 8 T cell receptor beta chains listed next were all sequenced from one sample in a study of shared clonotypes between healthy human individuals. The assay was immunoSEQ multiplex PCR, and TCRdb's table has in-frame clones only and misses some. The data contain around 530,000 clones, around 77% of them singletons. Sequenced: PBMCs. The receptors stem from a woman in her 40s in good health. Some clones in this sample may be carry-over from other donors' samples.

In this sample, this clone turned up a few times. The chain employs TRBV19 and TRBJ1-1; possibly TRBD1 for D (5 bases). Germline lookup yields CDR1 LNHDA and CDR2 SQIVND (reference sequence). The CDR3 is 11 amino acids. The V end lost 9 bases, the J end lost 1 base, and 6 bases lay between the germline ends. For the CDR3, the DNA is TGTGCCAGCGACAGGAACACTGAAGCTTTCTTT. Its protein is CASDRNTEAFF.

This sequence joins TRBV7-9 and TRBJ2-6; maybe TRBD2 (6 bases). Trimming took off 5 bases at V and 4 bases at J, with 21 bases between the two ends. CDR1 is SEHNR, CDR2 FQNEAQ, per germline (reference sequence). The CDR3 contains 18 residues. CDR3 nucleotides: TGTGCCAGCAGCCCGAGTCCCGGGACTTTGACGGGGGCCAACGTCCTGACTTTC. Protein sequence: CASSPSPGTLTGANVLTF.

The chain recombines TRBV7-9 with TRBJ2-7, with 7 bases identical to TRBD1. The CDR3 runs 15 residues. With V trimmed by 2 bases and J by 3 bases, 7 bases remained unmatched. CDR1 SEHNR and CDR2 FQNEAQ come from the germline V gene (reference sequence). As DNA, the CDR3 is TGTGCCAGCAGCTTAAGGGGGACAGCCGGCTACGAGCAGTACTTC. Amino acid sequence: CASSLRGTAGYEQYF.

A few counts support this clone. Different DNA sequences within this sample yield the same CDR3. The V and J genes are TRBV6-5 and TRBJ1-1; no clear D gene. The germline V and J ends were trimmed by 0 bases and 6 bases, with 5 bases remaining between them. Germline V gene lookup returns CDR1 MNHEY and CDR2 SVGAGI. CDR3 length equals 12 residues. CDR3 sequence (DNA): TGTGCCAGCAGTTACTCGAGGGCTGAAGCTTTCTTT. It specifies CASSYSRAEAFF.

The chain links TRBV10-3 to TRBJ2-2; TRBD2 matches 9 bases. The CDR3 totals 13 residues. CDR1 ENHRY and CDR2 SYGVKD come from the germline V gene. Trimming at V came to 8 bases and at J to 7 bases, leaving 5 bases not matched to a gene. The CDR3 loop is CAISSGAVGELFF. CDR3 coding DNA: TGTGCCATCTCTAGCGGGGCAGTCGGGGAGCTGTTTTTT.

The chain has TRBV28 and TRBJ2-5, with TRBD2 identical over 7 bases. There are 16 residues in the CDR3. Unmatched junction bases numbered 12, after V lost 6 bases and J lost 2 bases. Germline V lookup: CDR1 MDHEN, CDR2 SYDVKM. CDR3 sequence: CASRRTRGGRQETQYF. CDR3 DNA sequence: TGTGCCAGCAGACGGACCCGGGGCGGGAGACAAGAGACCCAGTACTTC.

The chain joins TRBV7-3 to TRBJ2-3; 8 nucleotides align to TRBD2. Losses at the gene ends were 2 bases for V and 5 bases for J; bases not matched to a gene: 3. The CDR3 has 14 amino acids. CDR1 is SGHTA and CDR2 is FQGTGA in the germline V gene. CDR3 in DNA: TGTGCCAGCAGCTTAGGGCTAGCGGGAGATACGCAGTATTTT. This sequence encodes CASSLGLAGDTQYF. Full variable domain (missing parts from reference TRBV7-3 and TRBJ2-3): GAGVSQTPSNKVTEKGKYVELRCDPISGHTALYWYRQSLGQGPEFLIYFQGTGAADDSGLPNDRFFAVRPEGSVSTLKIQRTERGDSAVYLCASSLGLAGDTQYFGPGTRLTVL.

This chain joins TRBV19 and TRBJ1-5; no clear D gene. The germline V gene has CDR1 LNHDA and CDR2 SQIVND (reference sequence). The CDR3 runs to 13 residues. With 5 bases removed from V and 7 bases from J, the gap between germline ends came to 12 bases. In DNA form, the CDR3 reads TGTGCCAGTAGTTTGGCAGTTCGGCAGCCCCAGCATTTT. Translating gives CASSLAVRQPQHF.